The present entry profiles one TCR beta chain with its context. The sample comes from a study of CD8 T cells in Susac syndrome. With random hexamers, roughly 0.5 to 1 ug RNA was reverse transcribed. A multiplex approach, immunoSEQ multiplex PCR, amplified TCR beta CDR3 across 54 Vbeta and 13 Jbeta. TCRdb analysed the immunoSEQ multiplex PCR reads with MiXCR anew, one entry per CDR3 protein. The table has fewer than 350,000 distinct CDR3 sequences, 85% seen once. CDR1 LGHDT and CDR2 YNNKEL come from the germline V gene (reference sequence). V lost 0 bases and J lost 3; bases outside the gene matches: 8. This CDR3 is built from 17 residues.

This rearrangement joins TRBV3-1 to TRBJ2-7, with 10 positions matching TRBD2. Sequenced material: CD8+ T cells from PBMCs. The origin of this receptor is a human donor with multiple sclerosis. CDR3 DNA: TGTGCCAGCAGCCAAGATTTCTCTAGCGGGAGATACTACGAGCAGTACTTC. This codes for CASSQDFSSGRYYEQYF.